One sample yielded the 29 T cell receptor delta chains listed below, sequenced in a study of γδ T cells in repeated Plasmodium falciparum infection. Bulk repertoires came from Vgamma9/Vdelta2+ or Vdelta2-negative gammadelta T cells flow-sorted from PBMC. TCRdb re-processed the multiplex PCR reads using CATT. Counted here are 90,000 or so delta-chain clones, over 0.9% occurring once; the ten biggest clones make up roughly 9.5%. Input material: gamma-delta T cells from blood. The receptors shown here come from a pool of human donors (malaria-infected and uninfected, not separated).

On this clone: This DNA translates differently at residue 6 from the TCRdb protein, which is that of a much larger clone; a read error is likely, and the protein shown is the DNA's own translation. This chain links TRDV2 with TRDJ1; no definite D call. Because TCRdb records no J gene, it was assigned here through a match of the DNA to germline. Trimming took 0 bases from V and 3 from J, leaving 10 bases between them. CDR1 is GEAIGNYY and CDR2 is EKD in the germline V gene. The CDR3 extends over 14 amino acids. CDR3 loop: CACDTMSFPDKLIF. The DNA of the CDR3 is TGTGCCTGTGACACCATGTCTTTTCCCGATAAACTCATCTTT.

This clone turned up a few times. This sequence is one base from a far larger clone and is likely a read error. The sample has other DNA sequences that encode this CDR3 too. The chain couples TRDV1 to TRDJ1; tentative D call: TRDD3 (6 bases). Germline matching of the DNA provided the J gene here, since TCRdb leaves it blank. Germline V gene sequence: CDR1 TSWWSYY, CDR2 QGS. The CDR3 is 16 amino acids. The CDR3 coding sequence is TGTGCCCTTGGGAACTTCCCGAGGTACTGGGTTGGGGAACTCATCTTT. Translated: CALGNFPRYWVGELIF.

As regards this clone: The TCRdb record carries a much larger clone's protein, which differs from this DNA's translation at residue 5; a read error is the likely cause, and the protein listed here is the DNA translation. The gene calls are TRDV1 and TRDJ1; 9 nucleotides align to TRDD3. The V and J ends lost 5 bases and 4 bases, in that order; junction bases with no gene match: 17. Germline CDR1 reads TSWWSYY; CDR2 reads QGS. This CDR3 has 18 amino acids. Here the CDR3 reads CALGKRFKGDTVVDKLIF. The CDR3 DNA reads TGTGCTCTTGGGAAACGGTTCAAGGGGGATACTGTCGTCGATAAACTCATCTTT.

This clone was detected only a few times. The TCRdb protein comes from a much larger clone and disagrees with this DNA's translation at residue 13, likely due to a read error; the protein given here is derived from the DNA. The chain combines TRDV1 with TRDJ1; 7 nucleotides line up with TRDD3. TCRdb lists no J gene, so it was determined here by aligning the DNA to germline. V trimming: 0 bases; J trimming: 1 base; junction bases outside the gene matches: 14. The V gene's germline CDR1 is TSWWSYY and CDR2 QGS. The CDR3 has 19 amino acids. The CDR3 DNA is TGTGCTCTTGGGGAACTAGTCTCCTCTGTACTGGGGTGCACCGATAAACTCATCTTT. This gives the protein CALGELVSSVLGCTDKLIF.

This clone was seen repeatedly, ten times or more. The same CDR3 can be traced to other DNA sequences in this sample. In DNA, the CDR3 is TGTGCTCTTGGGGAACTTGGGCGGGGACTGGACCCAGACGCATACACCGATAAACTCATCTTT. Its translation is CALGELGRGLDPDAYTDKLIF. This chain uses TRDV1 with TRDJ1; a weak D match, TRDD3 (5 bases). V shed 0 bases and J shed 0 bases, with 26 bases lying between them. The CDR3 length is 21 residues. Germline V gene sequence: CDR1 TSWWSYY, CDR2 QGS.

This clone has a count of ten or more. This sample includes further DNA sequences coding for the same CDR3. The chain recombines TRDV1 with TRDJ1; the match to TRDD3 covers 8 bases. The CDR3 spans 21 residues. With 7 bases clipped from V and 10 bases from J, the junction kept 35 bases outside the gene matches. From germline, CDR1 is TSWWSYY and CDR2 QGS. The CDR3 sequence: CALAVETHSNNYDWGFTRLIF. CDR3 DNA sequence: TGTGCTCTTGCGGTGGAGACCCATTCCAACAATTACGACTGGGGGTTCACGCGACTCATCTTT.

There are many counts of this clone. The chain combines TRDV1 with TRDJ1; D uncertain. The length of the CDR3 is 17 residues. V lost 5 bases and J lost 0, with 19 bases in between. Germline lookup yields CDR1 TSWWSYY and CDR2 QGS. The CDR3 is CALGPRGTADDTDKLIF. The CDR3 DNA reads as TGTGCTCTTGGGCCTCGAGGAACCGCTGACGACACCGATAAACTCATCTTT.

In regard to this clone: A read error is the likely source, as a far larger clone sits one nucleotide away. Other DNA sequences within the sample encode an identical CDR3. The chain recombines TRDV2 with TRDJ1, with 9 bases lining up with TRDD3. TCRdb gives no J gene; it was assigned here by matching the DNA to germline. The V segment lost 0 bases and the J segment 0 bases; nucleotides outside the gene matches: 10. The CDR3 consists of 18 residues. CDR1 GEAIGNYY and CDR2 EKD come from the germline V gene. The DNA of the CDR3 is TGTGCCTGTGACACCCCAGGGCTGGGGGATCTGTACACCGATAAACTCATCTTT. It is translated as CACDTPGLGDLYTDKLIF.

Concerning this clone itself: Translating this DNA gives a protein that differs at residue 4 from the TCRdb one, which belongs to a much larger clone; a read error is likely, and the protein shown is this translation. The genes are TRDV1 and TRDJ1; 9 bases are shared with TRDD3. No J gene was available from TCRdb, and it was assigned here by a germline match of the DNA. Germline loops: CDR1 TSWWSYY, CDR2 QGS. This CDR3 region has 19 residues. The CDR3 region has the DNA TGTGCTCTTGAGGAATTCGGCATTTTCTGGGGGATCTTCACCGATAAACTCATCTTT. It yields the protein CALEEFGIFWGIFTDKLIF.

Turning to this clone: TCRdb shows a much larger clone's protein in place of this DNA's translation, and the two differ at residue 4, likely through a read error; the protein shown is translated from the DNA. The chain links TRDV2 to TRDJ1; 11 nucleotides line up with TRDD3. The J segment lost 7 bases and the V segment lost 4 bases, leaving 10 bases of the junction unmatched. The germline gives CDR1 GEAIGNYY, CDR2 EKD. The CDR3 consists of 15 residues. CDR3 protein: CACETINLGDTKLIF. CDR3 sequence (DNA): TGTGCCTGTGAAACGATTAACCTGGGGGATACTAAACTCATCTTT.

This clone was recorded a few times. A far larger clone is one nucleotide away, so this likely arose from a read error. Other DNA sequences in this sample translate to the same CDR3. For the V gene the call is TRDV2; the J gene has no call; the table's D call TRDD3 went unverified against the DNA. The CDR3 runs 18 residues. In germline, CDR1 is GEAIGNYY, CDR2 EKD. The DNA of the CDR3 is TGTGCCTGTGACACCGTGGTGGGGATCATGAGTTACACCGATAAACTCATCTTC. It codes for CACDTVVGIMSYTDKLIF.

This clone was seen only a few times. The protein given by TCRdb reflects a much larger clone and differs at residue 5 from this DNA's translation, likely from a read error; the protein shown is the DNA's translation. This sample includes further DNA sequences coding for the same CDR3. This chain connects TRDV2 to TRDJ1, with TRDD3 matching over 11 bases. TCRdb leaves out the J gene; it was filled in here by matching the DNA to germline. The CDR3 sequence is 16 residues long. Germline trimming cut 2 bases from V and 0 bases from J; bases unmatched to any gene: 4. Germline V gene data show CDR1 as GEAIGNYY and CDR2 as EKD. CDR3 region: CACDSGLGDNTDKLIF. CDR3 coding DNA: TGTGCCTGTGACAGCGGACTGGGGGATAACACCGATAAACTCATCTTT.

Concerning this clone itself: The translation of this DNA and the TCRdb protein of a much larger clone differ at residue 14, probably owing to a read error; the protein shown here is translated from the DNA. Here the V gene is TRDV2, but the J gene went uncalled; the table gives TRDD3 as D, unverified against the DNA. CDR1 GEAIGNYY and CDR2 EKD come from the germline V gene. The CDR3 loop spans 16 amino acids. CDR3 in amino acids: CACDTVTGGYADKHIF. CDR3 in DNA: TGTGCCTGTGACACCGTTACTGGGGGATACGCCGATAAACACATCTTT.

This clone occurred a few times. The translation of this DNA and the TCRdb protein of a much larger clone differ at residue 7, probably owing to a read error; the protein shown here is translated from the DNA. V usage is TRDV1 and J usage is TRDJ1; 10 nucleotides agree with TRDD3. TCRdb gives no J gene; it was assigned here by matching the DNA to germline. V was pared by 2 bases and J by 0 bases, with 18 bases of the junction left unmatched. This CDR3 region has 21 residues. The V gene's germline CDR1 is TSWWSYY and CDR2 QGS. The CDR3: CALGECYLDRGGYGYTDKLIF. CDR3 nucleotides: TGTGCTCTTGGGGAATGCTACCTAGACCGCGGGGGATACGGGTACACCGATAAACTCATCTTT.

This clone was observed many times. This is likely an artifact of a read error, given a far larger clone one base away. The sample holds other DNA sequences that translate to the same CDR3. V usage is TRDV2 and J usage is TRDJ1; perhaps TRDD3 as D (5 bases). TCRdb offers no J gene call, so here the DNA was matched to germline to obtain one. The ends were cut back, 0 bases at V and 2 bases at J, with 21 bases in the middle. CDR3 length equals 18 residues. The germline V gene encodes CDR1 GEAIGNYY and CDR2 EKD. The CDR3 region is CACDTVGSKVKGTDKLIF. As DNA, the CDR3 is TGTGCCTGTGACACCGTGGGGAGTAAAGTAAAGGGTACCGATAAACTCATCTTT.

In regard to this clone: The likely explanation is a read error, given a far larger clone one base away. Other nucleotide sequences from this sample produce the same CDR3. The V call is TRDV1, the J call TRDJ1, with a possible D match to TRDD3 (6 bases). V was pared by 0 bases and J by 5 bases, with 22 bases between. The CDR3 is made up of 18 amino acids. Germline V gene sequence: CDR1 TSWWSYY, CDR2 QGS. The CDR3 DNA reads as TGTGCTCTTGGGGAACTAGTTTCCCTCACCGGGGGACGTGATAAACTCATCTTT. Its translation is CALGELVSLTGGRDKLIF.

This clone was observed a handful of times. The TCRdb record carries a much larger clone's protein, which differs from this DNA's translation at residue 3; a read error is the likely cause, and the protein listed here is the DNA translation. The V call is TRDV1, the J call TRDJ1; TRDD3 agrees at 10 bases. The J gene, not given by TCRdb, was assigned here from a germline match of the nucleotide sequence. The CDR3 loop spans 16 amino acids. Germline V CDR1 and CDR2: TSWWSYY, QGS. V shed 10 bases, J shed 5 bases, and the junction held 16 bases outside the gene matches. The CDR3 DNA reads TGTGCTCCTACATTCCCGTACTGGGGGATCTCAGATAAACTCATCTTT. Its translation: CAPTFPYWGISDKLIF.

This clone was counted between two and nine times. For this DNA, TCRdb reports the protein of a much larger clone, which diverges at residue 16, most likely from a read error; the protein presented here is translated directly from the DNA. The chain employs TRDV1 and TRDJ1; 7 positions match TRDD2. The J gene, left out of TCRdb, was set here by checking the DNA against germline. The CDR3 has 22 residues. The trim removed 2 bases at V and 5 bases at J, leaving 29 bases unmatched. The V gene's germline CDR1 is TSWWSYY and CDR2 QGS. The CDR3 loop is CALGETFDSVPTGGDREDKLIF. The CDR3 DNA reads as TGTGCTCTTGGGGAAACCTTTGATTCCGTTCCTACAGGTGGGGACCGCGAGGATAAACTCATCTTT.

A remark on this clone: This DNA's translation and the protein TCRdb lists, from a much larger clone, do not match at residue 14, likely due to a read error; the protein shown is translated from the DNA. This chain uses TRDV1 with TRDJ1; D possibly corresponds to TRDD3 (6 bases). Germline V CDR1 and CDR2: TSWWSYY, QGS. The CDR3 length is 18 residues. For the CDR3, the DNA is TGTGCTCTTGGGGAATGGGGATCGGATCCCGTGTACACCAATAAACTCATCTTT. The encoded protein is CALGEWGSDPVYTNKLIF.

This clone was seen many times. The chain carries TRDV1 and TRDJ1, with a weak D call TRDD3 (6 bases). Germline values: CDR1 TSWWSYY, CDR2 QGS. Trimming took 0 bases from V and 0 from J, leaving 26 bases between them. There are 21 residues in the CDR3. Here the CDR3 reads CALGELLRGDEDRGNTDKLIF. DNA of the CDR3: TGTGCTCTTGGGGAACTTCTACGTGGCGATGAGGATAGGGGGAACACCGATAAACTCATCTTT.

With regard to this clone: TCRdb's entry gives the protein of a much larger clone, which mismatches this DNA's translation at residue 10, likely from a read error; the protein reported here is translated from the DNA. J is TRDJ1 and V is TRDV1; 7 nucleotides match TRDD3. The CDR3 runs to 18 residues. The junction had 16 bases not matched to a gene; V was cut back by 4 bases and J by 2 bases. The V gene's germline CDR1 is TSWWSYY and CDR2 QGS. The CDR3 is CALGAPSGIEAGTDKLIF. In nucleotides, the CDR3 is TGTGCTCTTGGGGCACCTTCGGGGATAGAGGCGGGAACCGATAAACTCATCTTT.

A word on this clone: It is likely a read error: a sequence one base away is far more abundant. At the DNA level, this CDR3 is encoded by other sequences in the same sample as well. The CDR3 region has the DNA TGTGCCTGTGACCCCCTGGGGGGGGCCCCTTCCGAGGTGGACAGCAAACTTATCTTT. Its protein is CACDPLGGAPSEVDSKLIF. The V gene was identified as TRDV2, while no J gene was called; the table's D gene call, TRDD3, was not cross checked with the DNA. In germline, CDR1 is GEAIGNYY, CDR2 EKD. This CDR3 has 19 residues.

For this clone: TCRdb attributes to this sequence the protein of a much larger clone, which differs from the DNA translation at residue 3; a read error is likely, and the protein displayed is translated from the DNA. This rearrangement joins TRDV2 to TRDJ1, with unresolved D. No J gene is reported in TCRdb; it was inferred here by comparing the DNA with germline. Germline lookup yields CDR1 GEAIGNYY and CDR2 EKD. The CDR3 extends over 16 amino acids. The CDR3 is CARDTKKLTRTDKLIF. The CDR3 DNA reads TGTGCCCGTGACACCAAGAAACTAACTAGAACCGATAAACTCATCTTT.

A few counts support this clone. This may stem from a read error, because a much larger clone lies one nucleotide away. This rearrangement joins TRDV2 to TRDJ1, with TRDD3 identical over 11 bases. Here the J gene came from matching the DNA to germline, since TCRdb omits it. V lost 0 bases, J lost 7 bases, and 15 bases stayed unmatched. The germline gives CDR1 GEAIGNYY, CDR2 EKD. The CDR3 runs 18 residues. The CDR3 sequence: CACDTLLGDTELGPKLIF. CDR3 DNA: TGTGCCTGTGACACCCTTCTGGGGGATACAGAACTCGGCCCTAAACTCATCTTT.

This clone occurred a few times. This probably arose from a read error, given a far larger clone one base away. The identical CDR3 is also encoded by other nucleotide sequences in the sample. This sequence joins TRDV1 and TRDJ4; 13 bases fit TRDD3. V gave up 0 bases and J gave up 0 bases; unmatched junction bases: 22. The CDR3 is 23 residues long. The germline V gene has CDR1 TSWWSYY and CDR2 QGS. The CDR3 nucleotides read TGTGCTCTTGGGGAACTTCCAACCCGATCCATACTGGGGGATACGCTGACTCCCAGACCCCTGATCTTT. Translating it yields CALGELPTRSILGDTLTPRPLIF.

To note about this clone: TCRdb records a much larger clone's protein for this DNA, with a difference at residue 16 that likely arises from a read error; the protein given is the translation of the DNA. The chain couples TRDV1 to TRDJ1; TRDD3 aligns across 8 bases. Here the J gene came from matching the DNA to germline, since TCRdb omits it. The CDR3 covers 24 residues. The trim removed 1 base at V and 0 bases at J, leaving 28 bases unmatched. Germline-derived CDR1 and CDR2 are TSWWSYY and QGS. The chain's CDR3 is CALGEPPLFWPCAGGHSYTDKLIF. CDR3 sequence (DNA): TGTGCTCTTGGGGAACCACCGTTATTCTGGCCCTGTGCTGGGGGACACTCATACACCGATAAACTCATCTTT.

As concerns this clone: A read error likely explains this, since a far larger clone differs by one base. Other nucleotide sequences from this sample produce the same CDR3. The rearrangement joins TRDV2 to TRDJ1; 8 bases are shared with TRDD3. This CDR3 has 16 amino acids. CDR1 and CDR2 (germline): GEAIGNYY, EKD. The V gene end was trimmed by 0 bases and the J gene end by 2 bases; junction bases not matched to a gene: 7. The CDR3 loop reads CACDTVGGLYTDKLIF. The CDR3 nucleotides read TGTGCCTGTGACACCGTTGGGGGATTATATACCGATAAACTCATCTTT.

This clone occurred a few times. TCRdb's protein for this DNA is that of a much larger clone and differs from the translation at residue 7, likely a read error; the protein shown is the DNA translation. The rearrangement uses TRDV2 and TRDJ1, with 7 bases that match TRDD3. V lost 4 bases, J lost 8 bases, and 15 bases stayed unmatched. The CDR3 is made up of 15 amino acids. The germline V gene has CDR1 GEAIGNYY and CDR2 EKD. The CDR3 bases are TGTGCCTGTGATTGCGTGGTGGGAGACTGGGGCAAACTCATCTTT. This sequence encodes CACDCVVGDWGKLIF.

At least ten counts were recorded for this clone. This likely traces to a read error, being one base from a far larger clone. This sample also contains other DNA sequences that code for the same CDR3. Called V gene: TRDV2; the J gene was not called; the tabulated D call, TRDD3, remains unverified against the DNA. Germline V gives CDR1 GEAIGNYY, CDR2 EKD. This CDR3 comprises 21 residues. CDR3 residues: CACDTVTLWGIRETQTDKLIF. Here the CDR3 DNA reads TGTGCCTGTGACACCGTAACCCTCTGGGGGATACGCGAAACCCAGACCGATAAGCTCATCTTT.